A selection of T cell receptor beta chains follows, all from one sample in a study of T cell repertoires in cytomegalovirus infection. In TCRdb, the reads were re-called with MiXCR into one record per CDR3 protein. The sample includes about 160,000 distinct CDR3 sequences, approximately 17% of them seen just once. Sample: CD8+ T cells from PBMCs. The receptors here all came from a human donor in good health (CMV status not recorded). Some clones in this sample may be carry-over from other donors' samples. Both conserved end residues are part of each CDR3. D genes are given only for firm matches. Clone size is given for some rows only: seen once, a few or many times, or a class if the clone is expanded.

clone_size	v_call	j_call	d_call	cdr3_aa	cdr3_nt
-	TRBV25-1	TRBJ1-2	TRBD1	CASSGTGGYTF	TGTGCCAGCAGCGGGACAGGAGGCTACACCTTC
-	TRBV7-9	TRBJ2-7	-	CASSFIGRLVYF	TGTGCCAGCAGCTTCATCGGACGGCTGGTGTACTTC
-	TRBV12-3/TRBV12-4	TRBJ2-7	TRBD2	CASSLALAGAPTYEQYF	TGTGCCAGCAGTTTAGCCCTAGCGGGGGCCCCAACCTACGAGCAGTACTTC
few	TRBV7-2	TRBJ2-1	-	CASSLRANEQFF	TGTGCCAGCAGCTTACGGGCTAATGAGCAGTTCTTC
many	TRBV4-1	TRBJ2-7	-	CASSQDPGPYEQYF	TGCGCCAGCAGCCAAGATCCGGGACCCTACGAGCAGTACTTC
-	TRBV11-2	TRBJ2-2	TRBD2	CASSFGGGPERELFF	TGTGCCAGCAGCTTCGGGGGAGGGCCGGAGAGGGAGCTGTTTTTT
-	TRBV6-2/TRBV6-3	TRBJ2-7	-	CASSYLVYEQYF	TGTGCCAGCAGTTACTTGGTCTACGAGCAGTACTTC
-	TRBV2	TRBJ2-3	-	CASIDGVTQYF	TGTGCCAGCATTGATGGGGTTACGCAGTATTTT
few	TRBV29-1	TRBJ2-3	-	CSVDRILANSDTQYF	TGCAGCGTTGATCGGATTTTGGCCAATTCAGATACGCAGTATTTT
-	TRBV11-1	TRBJ1-1	-	CAASGWAGGTEAFF	TGTGCAGCTAGCGGCTGGGCCGGGGGCACTGAAGCTTTCTTT
-	TRBV28	TRBJ2-7	-	CASSTRAPRGSEPPYEQYF	TGTGCCAGCTCGACGCGGGCGCCAAGGGGTAGCGAGCCACCCTACGAGCAGTACTTC
few	TRBV12-3/TRBV12-4	TRBJ2-5	TRBD1	CASSFQDRGLQETQYF	TGTGCCAGCAGTTTCCAGGACAGGGGGCTCCAAGAGACCCAGTACTTC
once	TRBV12-3/TRBV12-4	TRBJ2-7	TRBD2	CASRLAGPYEQYF	TGTGCCAGCAGACTAGCGGGGCCCTACGAGCAGTACTTC
few	TRBV7-2	TRBJ1-5	-	CASSVSGRQSNQPQHF	TGTGCCAGCAGCGTTAGTGGCCGACAGAGCAATCAGCCCCAGCATTTT
few	TRBV7-6	TRBJ2-1	-	CASSLVLAFGEQFF	TGTGCCAGCAGCTTAGTACTAGCATTTGGTGAGCAGTTCTTC
many	TRBV6-1	TRBJ1-5	-	CASKTRVASNQPQHF	TGTGCCAGCAAAACCAGGGTAGCAAGCAATCAGCCCCAGCATTTT
-	TRBV19	TRBJ1-1	-	CASSDGHGAFF	TGTGCCAGTAGCGACGGACATGGAGCTTTCTTT
-	TRBV6-2/TRBV6-3	TRBJ2-7	-	CASRDSLTEHYEQYF	TGTGCCAGCAGAGACAGCTTGACGGAGCACTACGAGCAGTACTTC
many	TRBV7-2	TRBJ1-1	-	CASSLGLTEAFF	TGTGCCAGCAGCTTAGGCTTGACTGAAGCTTTCTTT
few	TRBV6-5	TRBJ1-2	-	CASSYTPGRRYGYTF	TGTGCCAGCAGTTACACCCCGGGCAGGAGGTATGGCTACACCTTC
many	TRBV7-2	TRBJ2-7	TRBD2	CASSPSRTDYSSGVFEQYF	TGTGCCAGCAGCCCCTCGCGTACAGACTATTCTAGCGGGGTCTTCGAGCAGTACTTC
few	TRBV15	TRBJ2-6	-	CAAAPGKSSGANVLTF	TGTGCCGCCGCTCCGGGGAAGAGCTCTGGGGCCAACGTCCTGACTTTC
-	TRBV11-2	TRBJ1-2	-	CASSPRQLNYGYTF	TGTGCCAGCAGCCCAAGACAGCTTAACTATGGCTACACCTTC
few	TRBV2	TRBJ2-7	TRBD2	CAGLGSSEQYF	TGTGCCGGACTAGGTAGTAGCGAGCAGTACTTC
many	TRBV7-3	TRBJ2-1	TRBD2	CASSLGGGAYNEQFF	TGTGCCAGCAGTTTGGGCGGGGGGGCCTACAATGAGCAGTTCTTC
-	TRBV6-2/TRBV6-3	TRBJ2-1	-	CASSYSTSGNEQFF	TGTGCCAGCAGTTACTCGACTTCCGGAAATGAGCAGTTCTTC
few	TRBV19	TRBJ2-1	-	CASSTDWTGNNEQFF	TGTGCCAGTAGTACGGATTGGACGGGGAACAATGAGCAGTTCTTC
few	TRBV20-1	TRBJ2-7	-	CSATSLIGSYEQYF	TGCAGTGCTACCTCCTTGATTGGGTCCTACGAGCAGTACTTC
-	TRBV28	TRBJ2-7	TRBD1	CASSFPRTGAFSYEQYF	TGTGCCAGCAGTTTCCCTAGGACAGGGGCCTTCTCCTACGAGCAGTACTTC
few	TRBV7-9	TRBJ2-1	TRBD2	CAKAGLGYNEQFF	TGTGCCAAAGCGGGACTCGGCTACAATGAGCAGTTCTTC
-	TRBV7-6	TRBJ1-3	-	CASSGNSGNTIYF	TGTGCCAGCAGCGGGAACTCTGGAAACACCATATATTTT
-	TRBV27	TRBJ2-7	-	CASSLSWTDEQYF	TGTGCCAGCAGTTTATCCTGGACAGACGAGCAGTACTTC
many	TRBV7-8	TRBJ1-1	-	CASSPKVGKTEAFF	TGTGCCAGCAGCCCCAAGGTGGGGAAGACTGAAGCTTTCTTT
few	TRBV7-9	TRBJ1-6	TRBD1	CASTPGQGPGDLHF	TGTGCCAGCACCCCGGGACAGGGGCCTGGGGACCTCCACTTT
-	TRBV29-1	TRBJ2-3	TRBD2	CSVELAEDRTDTQYF	TGCAGCGTTGAACTAGCGGAGGATCGCACAGATACGCAGTATTTT
-	TRBV27	TRBJ2-7	TRBD2	CASTLRAGVYEQYF	TGTGCCAGCACCCTAAGGGCGGGAGTCTACGAGCAGTACTTC
-	TRBV5-4	TRBJ2-7	-	CASSLRRESGYEQYF	TGTGCCAGCAGCTTGCGGAGGGAGAGCGGTTACGAGCAGTACTTC
many	TRBV7-2	TRBJ2-4	TRBD2	CASSLSSGEGNIQYF	TGTGCCAGCAGCTTGTCTAGCGGGGAGGGAAACATTCAGTACTTC
-	TRBV11-2	TRBJ2-7	TRBD1	CASSLWGQGHLRYEQYF	TGTGCCAGCAGCTTATGGGGACAGGGCCACCTTAGGTACGAGCAGTACTTC
-	TRBV23-1	TRBJ1-2	-	CASSRNTNYGYTF	TGCGCCAGCAGTCGGAATACTAACTATGGCTACACCTTC
-	TRBV9	TRBJ2-7	-	CASSATFHTTYEQYF	TGTGCCAGCAGCGCAACCTTTCATACTACCTACGAGCAGTACTTC
-	TRBV6-5	TRBJ2-1	TRBD2	CASSYSASGGADEQFF	TGTGCCAGCAGTTACTCCGCAAGCGGGGGGGCCGATGAGCAGTTCTTC